A selection of T cell receptor beta chains follows, all from one sample in a study of beta chain features in type 1 diabetes. Here immunoSEQ multiplex PCR was the method, and the copy in TCRdb shows in-frame clones only, minus some. The sample consists of tens of thousands of clones, approximately 70% of them appearing once. The material sequenced was stem cell memory CD4+ T cells from blood. These receptors came from a woman aged 40-49 years with type 1 diabetes. The CDR3 runs from the conserved cysteine through the conserved F or W. D genes are given only for firm matches. Expanded clones get a size class; other rows say once, few or many, or leave the size out.

TRBJ2-7 TRBV4-3 NA few TGCGCCAGCAGCCAAGGACCCGGGGGTTACGAGCAGTACTTC CASSQGPGGYEQYF
TRBJ1-1 TRBV30 NA once TGTGCCTGGAGCCCTCAGGGTGAAGCTTTCTTT CAWSPQGEAFF
TRBJ1-1 TRBV5-4 TRBD1 NA TGTGCCAGCAGCCAAGAGGGGGCTTTGGCTTTCTTT CASSQEGALAFF
TRBJ2-6 TRBV6-5 NA NA TGTGCCAGCAGATCAGGGGTCGGGGCCAACGTCCTGACTTTC CASRSGVGANVLTF
TRBJ2-3 TRBV19 NA NA TGTGCCAGTAGCACCGGGACTGCCGTGGCAGATACGCAGTATTTT CASSTGTAVADTQYF
TRBJ1-4 TRBV18 NA NA TGTGCCAGCTCCCCCAGACAGGCGTTAAATGAAAAACTGTTTTTT CASSPRQALNEKLFF
TRBJ2-2 TRBV19 TRBD2 NA TGTGCCAGTAGTACTAGCGGGAGAAGCACCGGGGAGCTGTTTTTT CASSTSGRSTGELFF
TRBJ1-5 TRBV5-5 NA NA TGTGCCAGCAGCTCGCAACGGGGAAGCCAGCCCCAGCATTTT CASSSQRGSQPQHF
TRBJ1-2 TRBV7-2 NA NA TGTGCCAGCAGCTTAGTTCGGACAGCGAGCGGTGGCTACACCTTC CASSLVRTASGGYTF
TRBJ2-5 TRBV29-1 NA NA TGCAGCGTTGAAGAGGGGGGGGGCTGGGAGACCCAGTACTTC CSVEEGGGWETQYF
TRBJ1-5 TRBV7-2 NA few TGTGCCAGCAGCTTGGGGGGGGATCAGCCCCAGCATTTT CASSLGGDQPQHF
TRBJ2-7 TRBV5-1 TRBD2 few TGCGCCAGCAGCTTGGATGCGGGAGAAGGGTACGAGCAGTACTTC CASSLDAGEGYEQYF
TRBJ1-1 TRBV7-9 TRBD1 few TGTGCCAGCAGCCAGACAGGGGGGGCTTTCTTT CASSQTGGAFF
TRBJ1-1 TRBV7-2 NA NA TGTGCCAGCAGCCCGAATGTCATGGGTTACGGGGTGGTGAACACTGAAGCTTTCTTT CASSPNVMGYGVVNTEAFF
TRBJ2-1 TRBV29-1 NA NA TGCAGCGTTGACTGGTCCGCAGGGAAAGTCGGTGAGCAGTTCTTC CSVDWSAGKVGEQFF
TRBJ1-5 TRBV2 NA NA TGTGCCAGCACCGCCGGGGTTTGGCAGCCCCAGCATTTT CASTAGVWQPQHF